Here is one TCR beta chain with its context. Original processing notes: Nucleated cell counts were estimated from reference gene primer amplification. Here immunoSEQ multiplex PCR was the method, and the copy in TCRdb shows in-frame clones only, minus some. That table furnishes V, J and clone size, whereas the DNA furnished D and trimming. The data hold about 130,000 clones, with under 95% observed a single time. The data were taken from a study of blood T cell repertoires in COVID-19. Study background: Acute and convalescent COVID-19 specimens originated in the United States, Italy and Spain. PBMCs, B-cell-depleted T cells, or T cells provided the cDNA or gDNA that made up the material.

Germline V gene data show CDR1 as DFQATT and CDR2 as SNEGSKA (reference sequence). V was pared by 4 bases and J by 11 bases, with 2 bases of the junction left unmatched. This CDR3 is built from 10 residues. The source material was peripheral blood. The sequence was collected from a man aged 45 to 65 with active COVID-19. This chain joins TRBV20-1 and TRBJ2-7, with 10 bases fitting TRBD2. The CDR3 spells CSATSGRKYV. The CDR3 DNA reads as TGCAGTGCTACTAGCGGGAGAAAGTACGTC.